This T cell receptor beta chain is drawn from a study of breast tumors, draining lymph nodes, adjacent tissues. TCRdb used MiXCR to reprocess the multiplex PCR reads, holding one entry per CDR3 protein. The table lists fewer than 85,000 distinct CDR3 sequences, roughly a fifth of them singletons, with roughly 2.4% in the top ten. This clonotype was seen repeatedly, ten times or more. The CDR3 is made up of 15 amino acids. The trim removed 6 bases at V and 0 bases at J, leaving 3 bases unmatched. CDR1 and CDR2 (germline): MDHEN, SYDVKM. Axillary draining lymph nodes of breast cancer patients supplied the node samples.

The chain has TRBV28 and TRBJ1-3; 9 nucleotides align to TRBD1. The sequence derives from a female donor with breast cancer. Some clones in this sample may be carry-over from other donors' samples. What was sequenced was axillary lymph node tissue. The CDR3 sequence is CASRTGGLSGNTIYF. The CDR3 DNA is TGTGCCAGCAGAACAGGGGGCCTCTCTGGAAACACCATATATTTT.